This T cell receptor beta chain was recovered during a study of blood T cell repertoires in COVID-19. Across the whole study: The samples span acute and convalescent COVID-19 from the United States, Italy and Spain. From T cells, B-cell-depleted T cells, or PBMCs came the material, which was cDNA or gDNA.

CDR1 SGHDN and CDR2 FVKESK come from the germline V gene. Deletions cut 3 bases from V and 3 bases from J, with 8 bases between. The CDR3 has 13 residues. Seattle's cohort entered during active infection and was followed longitudinally. Original analysis: Counts of nucleated cells, estimated from reference gene primer amplification, were obtained. The method was immunoSEQ multiplex PCR; TCRdb's version includes in-frame clones alone and lacks a portion of them. V and J calls and clone size are copied from that table; D and trimming were computed from the DNA. In the table there are approximately 80,000 clones, roughly 88% of which are singletons. This clone was detected only once.

The TCR sequence derives from a woman of 80 years or more with COVID-19, enrolled during active disease. This rearrangement joins TRBV14 to TRBJ1-2; weak D call: TRBD1 (6 bases). Sequencing was carried out using peripheral blood. The CDR3, as DNA: TGTGCCAGCAGCCAGGGACACTACTATGGCTACACCTTC. It translates to CASSQGHYYGYTF.